This T cell receptor (beta chain) was documented in a study of T cells of healthy individuals. MiXCR, run by TCRdb on the 5' RACE reads, gives a single entry per CDR3 protein. The repertoire holds 100,000 or so distinct CDR3 sequences, with approximately 16% as singletons. The CDR3 runs 15 residues. Deletions cut 0 bases from V and 6 bases from J, with 12 bases between. Per the germline V gene, CDR1 is SGHRS and CDR2 is YFSETQ. This TCR came from a human donor in good health. The chain couples TRBV5-1 to TRBJ2-2, with D tentatively TRBD2 (5 bases). The CDR3 is CASSLEGASAGELFF. The CDR3 DNA follows: TGCGCCAGCAGCTTGGAGGGAGCGAGCGCCGGGGAGCTGTTTTTT.